This TCR beta chain is from a study of T cells in Graves' hyperthyroidism and ophthalmopathy. Study findings and constraints: Most clonotypes that expanded in the thyroid above 0.001 also showed up in blood. A model of 13 V-J pairs discriminated ophthalmopathy from stable hyperthyroidism.

Newly diagnosed hyperthyroidism patients aged 18 to 65 years had disease lasting under 2 months. There are many counts of this clonotype. Antigen unknown. Germline assignment: CDR1 SGHTA and CDR2 FQGNSA. Trimming shortened V by 6 bases and J by 2 bases, and 14 bases separated the two germline ends. The CDR3 has 14 residues. The source material, RNA transcripts, was used to amplify TCR beta CDR3 regions. An initial round of RT-PCR targeting the TCR CDR3 relied on the HTBI primer set. A single record per CDR3 protein comes from TCRdb applying MiXCR to the multiplex PCR reads. The top ten clones hold about 5% of a sample with approximately 420,000 distinct CDR3 sequences, roughly 15% of them seen once.

What was sequenced was blood. V usage is TRBV7-2 and J usage is TRBJ2-7; D is possibly TRBD1 (6 bases). The receptor's source is a woman in her late teens or twenties with Graves' hyperthyroidism. CDR3 nucleotides: TGTGCCAGCAGAGCCCGGGACACCCCCTACGAGCAGTACTTC. Amino acids: CASRARDTPYEQYF.